This TCR beta chain was captured in a study of blood T cell repertoires in COVID-19. Study information: Samples of COVID-19 (acute and convalescent) were obtained from the United States, Italy and Spain. T cells, B-cell-depleted T cells, or PBMCs provided the cDNA or gDNA that served as material.

Under the authors' procedure: Reference gene primer amplification gave estimated nucleated cell counts. Using immunoSEQ multiplex PCR, the repertoire was profiled, and TCRdb retains in-frame clones only, with some absent. V and J calls and clone size are as listed in that table; D and trimming were resolved from the DNA. The repertoire holds 150,000 to 200,000 clones, with 84% as singletons. The V gene lost 7 bases and the J gene lost 4 bases, with 16 bases spanning the gap. The CDR3 is 15 amino acids. CDR1 is MNHEY and CDR2 is SMNVEV in the germline V gene (reference sequence). This clone was recorded only once.

The chain has TRBV27 and TRBJ2-2; D possibly corresponds to TRBD1 (5 bases). Sequencing was performed on peripheral blood. This clonotype originated in a human donor with acute or convalescent COVID-19. The donor label of this sample is uncertain. The CDR3 sequence is CASIPRAESTGELFF. The CDR3 DNA reads TGTGCCAGCATTCCCAGGGCGGAGAGCACCGGGGAGCTGTTTTTT.